This T cell receptor beta chain was observed in a study of cytomegalovirus exposure and HLA in healthy donors (dated by TCRdb to between 2016 and 2019). About the investigation overall: According to an earlier analysis of a few hundred of the donors, about 179 million T cells yielded 117 million unique TCR beta sequences and approximately 280 Gb of sequence data. Every repertoire in the discovery cohort had been generated on one and the same sequencing platform. The later analysis used no new phenotypic data to find candidate immune exposures, relying instead on TCR beta sequences and their occurrence across donors. To predict cytomegalovirus infection status, the study combined high-throughput TCR immunosequencing, statistical association of individual TCRs with disease status, and machine learning. Besides the first cohort of under 700 subjects, a separate validation cohort made up of roughly 130 different subjects was used. Around 300 gigabases of sequencing data and 80 million or so unique TCR sequences were included in an early release covering about 700 HLA-typed donors. Among the approximately 400 genotyped donors, more than 70% belonged to the genetic ancestry cluster associated with self-reported Caucasian donors. Several DR-DQ haplotypes were treated as single units for association and clustering because of strong linkage in the cohort. The study aimed to test whether cataloging public T cell receptors could reveal signatures of past pathogen exposure. In a later genetic analysis, genome-wide SNP genotypes for about 65% of the roughly 700 donors were used, and that subset was treated as a discovery cohort. Among about 400 genotyped donors of the cohort, an average of roughly 230,000 unique TCR beta nucleotide sequences was sequenced per donor, of which about 18% were non-productive. Both class I and class II loci were covered by HLA typing, at four-digit resolution. An earlier analysis of 587 of the donors used high-throughput TCR beta sequencing to judge whether each TCR beta V gene segment behaved as functional or pseudogenic. Using immunosequencing, the study profiled T cell repertoires from about 650 subjects and related those repertoires to cytomegalovirus serostatus. A later analysis re-examined previously published TCR beta repertoires from over 500 donors and added high-resolution HLA genotyping to investigate patterns of TCR occurrence. Donor age, sex, ethnicity and CMV serostatus were compiled alongside the repertoire data. The number of donors typed differed by locus, with roughly 620-630 for A, B, C, DRB1 and DQB1, roughly 550 for DQA1, over 600 for DPA1, and under 490 for DPB1.

The cohort was made up of 666 healthy bone marrow donors. At the time of sampling, all cohort members were nominally healthy, though unrecorded immune exposures were likely present. The donor tested CMV seropositive and was one of the 289 seropositive cohort members. A peripheral blood sample was collected from each donor, and TCR beta sequencing was performed on peripheral blood mononuclear cells. The Qiagen DNeasy Blood Extraction Kit was used to extract genomic DNA from the blood cell samples. Findings and caveats that apply to the study as a whole: Several of the top co-occurrence clusters appeared to be linked to parvovirus B19, influenza, CMV and Epstein-Barr virus, according to a later analysis. When HLA alleles, especially DR and DQ, strongly co-occurred, TCR associations were difficult to assign to individual alleles. A further reported finding was that TCR beta sequences accurately predicted the HLA-A and HLA-B alleles for most subjects in the first cohort. Compared with the roughly 670-donor mean, donors in an Asian-associated ancestry cluster had fewer N-insertions in productive TCRs, according to a later genetic analysis. Correlated functional status among segregating V segments might reflect linkage disequilibrium, but an unknown experimental factor could not be ruled out. The study gave a list of 150 to 200 TCR beta chains associated with cytomegalovirus. Cytomegalovirus status was reported to be diagnosed by the classifier with high specificity and sensitivity in both the original and validation cohorts. A cluster of highly shared sequence variants was judged likely to be a technical artifact of the sequencing pipeline. Immune exposure information for the cohort was limited to CMV serostatus. At a false discovery rate of 0.05, a later analysis linked 16,951 TCR beta sequences to specific HLA alleles. HLA typing was unavailable for some donors at each locus, so association tests used only the typed subset. The earlier analysis of about 600 of the donors excluded seventeen rarely observed V segments, including chromosome 9 orphons, because counts were too low. Sequencing depth was assumed to be roughly uniform across donors in the presence/absence analyses, though that assumption may not hold. Broadly in line with IMGT annotations, most TCR beta V segments showed up in productive rearrangements about 87% or about 30% of the time in an earlier analysis of around 550 of the donors. Across donors, most TCR sequences were observed very rarely, whereas some public TCRs were present in many individuals. A later analysis found that TCR association rates varied across HLA loci, with DRB1 alleles showing the most associated TCRs and HLA-C alleles the fewest. A few of the identified cytomegalovirus-associated TCR beta chains were confirmed in vitro to be specific for cytomegalovirus antigens. The authors suggested that the approach could potentially be generalized to other disease states and immunological phenotypes. Because the 87-base-pair reads could not distinguish some IMGT-functional V segments, including TRBV6-2 and TRBV6-3, those segments were excluded. The cohort was sequenced for TCR beta chains only, and without alpha or paired-chain data the features that could be detected were limited. According to a later analysis, most CMV-associated TCR beta chains appeared to be HLA-restricted, and the HLA associations seemed to be driven largely by CMV exposure. V-gene and J-gene trimming of TCR beta chains was associated with a missense DCLRE1C variant in a later genetic analysis, and the association was replicated in an independent cohort. A later analysis found that HLA-associated TCR beta chains were more clonally expanded and had lower generation probabilities than equally common non-associated chains.

Comment on this clone: No cognate antigen has been identified for it.

The library was built by means of the immunoSEQ multiplex PCR assay. A mixture of 60 forward primers for TCR Vbeta segments and 13 reverse primers for TCR Jbeta segments was used in the multiplex PCR. The CDR3 region of rearranged TCR beta genes was amplified from genomic DNA by a multiplex PCR assay. The amplified TCR beta libraries were sequenced on the Illumina HiSeq System as 87-base-pair reads. In the original analysis: In a later analysis, tens of millions of unique TCR beta chains were counted across the 500 to 850 repertoires, and roughly 10 million of these chains were shared by at least two donors. A nearest-neighbor algorithm error-corrected the raw reads and collapsed the reads into unique sequences, merging closely related sequences to remove PCR and sequencing errors. V, D and J gene segments were assigned by aligning CDR3 sequences to IMGT reference sequences. Each retained sequence needed at least a six-nucleotide match to both a V gene segment and a J gene segment. Rearrangements were called productive when the CDR3 lacked stop codons and stayed in frame with V and J; all others were non-productive. Following IMGT convention, CDR3 was defined as the stretch from the second conserved V-encoded cysteine to the conserved J-encoded phenylalanine. Sequences without an unambiguous match to a single V gene segment were excluded from the earlier analysis of 450 to 650 of the donors. In an earlier analysis of approximately 590 of the donors, V segments were called functional above 56.7% productive rearrangements and were called segregating when the between-donor standard deviation exceeded 5%. A statistical classification framework was built to diagnose cytomegalovirus status from the catalog of TCR beta chain sequences. In a later analysis, TCR nucleotide sequences were compared against IMGT/GENE-DB human TR gene sequences so that V and J genes could be assigned. Using the TCRdist pipeline, a later analysis assigned CDR3 sequences along with most-parsimonious VDJ recombination scenarios. A later analysis defined each TCR beta chain by its CDR3 amino acid sequence plus V-gene family, and excluded reads lacking a unique V-gene family. To address suspected cross-contamination and a sequencing artifact, a later analysis removed a few hundred highly shared, low-generation-probability nucleotide sequences. A later analysis calculated a clonal expansion index for each public chain from normalized within-repertoire ranks of inferred template counts. In a later analysis, generation probabilities were computed with a VDJ recombination model fitted to out-of-frame rearrangements, and the resulting probabilities were checked against IGoR. A later analysis scored TCR-TCR, TCR-HLA and TCR-CMV co-occurrence with hypergeometric tests, applying a repertoire-size bias correction to TCR pairs. In a later analysis, false discovery rates were estimated by permuting HLA or CMV assignments 20 times. In a later analysis, co-occurring TCRs were grouped using DBSCAN, and TCRdist sequence similarity was added for clustering within HLA-allele-positive subsets. Repertoires with fewer than 30,000 or more than 120,000 public chains, plus five repertoires with anomalous nucleotide sharing, were excluded from co-occurrence clustering. Sourced from immuneACCESS, this table was stored by TCRdb with only in-frame sequences that have V and J called. A share of the clones is absent; for the studies checked, an unresolved V gene accounts for under half, and the remainder has no known explanation. V and J calls plus clone size are reproduced from that table; the DNA served to infer D and trimming. The table of this sample itemizes tens of thousands of clones. The ten largest clones add up to about 5.9% of the sample.

CDR1 SGHRS and CDR2 YFSETQ are derived from the germline V gene. From V the trimming removes 4 bases and from J it removes 2 bases, while the gene matches leave 12 bases of the junction unaccounted for. There are 16 amino acids in the CDR3, from cysteine to phenylalanine inclusive. This entry keeps only the CDR3 DNA: 48 bases, framed from base 1. The sequence derives from a girl aged 5 to 17 in good health and CMV-seropositive. Sequences were obtained from PBMCs. The chain uses TRBV5-1 and TRBJ2-7; 7 bases in between match TRBD1. The DNA reads TGCGCCAGCAGCCCCTCGACAGGGAATATTCCCTACGAGCAGTACTTC. Translated, this gives CASSPSTGNIPYEQYF.